This T cell receptor (beta chain) was identified during a study of T cell clonotyping in hematopoietic cell transplantation. Details on this clone: Its target is unknown.

Overall study results and limits: At the given depth, recipient repertoires were over 95% de novo clonotypes. Pathologically expanded recipient clonotypes increased progressively from day 30 to day 180 as diversity fell.

Repertoires were generated with immunoSEQ multiplex PCR, while TCRdb's copy carries only in-frame clones and drops some. Here the sample spans 9,000 to 13,000 clones, around 90% being singletons. Sample: PBMCs, taken 180 days after allogeneic stem cell transplant. The origin of this receptor is a male patient aged 55-69 years who had an allogeneic stem cell transplant from an unrelated donor, so the T cells may come from the graft donor. Some clones in this sample may be carry-over from other donors' samples.

The CDR3 nucleotides read TGTGCCAGCAGCTCCTTAGGACAGGTTAATGAAAAACTGTTTTTT. This translates into CASSSLGQVNEKLFF. V is TRBV7-2 and J is TRBJ1-4; TRBD1 aligns across 7 bases. The J segment lost 4 bases and the V segment lost 4 bases, leaving 6 bases of the junction unmatched. The CDR3 loop spans 15 amino acids. The V gene's germline CDR1 is SGHTA and CDR2 FQGNSA.